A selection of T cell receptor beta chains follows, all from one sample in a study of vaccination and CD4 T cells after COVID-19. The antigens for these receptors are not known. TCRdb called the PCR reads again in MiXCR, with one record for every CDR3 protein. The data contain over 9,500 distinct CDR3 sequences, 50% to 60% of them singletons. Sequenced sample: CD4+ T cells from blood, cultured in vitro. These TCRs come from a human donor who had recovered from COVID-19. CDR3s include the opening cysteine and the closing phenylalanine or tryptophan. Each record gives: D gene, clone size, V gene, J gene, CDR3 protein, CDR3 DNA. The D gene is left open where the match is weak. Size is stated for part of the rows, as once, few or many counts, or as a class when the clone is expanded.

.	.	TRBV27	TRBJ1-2	CASSFWDGRVGLYGYTF	TGTGCCAGCAGTTTCTGGGACGGTCGAGTGGGGCTTTATGGCTACACCTTC
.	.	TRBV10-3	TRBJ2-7	CAISGMNRDELKYEQYF	TGTGCCATCAGTGGCATGAACCGGGACGAATTGAAGTACGAGCAGTACTTC
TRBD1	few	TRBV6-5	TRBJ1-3	CASSYRAGGGNTIYF	TGTGCCAGCAGTTACCGAGCAGGGGGAGGAAACACCATATATTTT
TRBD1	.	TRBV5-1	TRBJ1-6	CASSGAGQGASPLHF	TGCGCCAGCAGCGGCGCGGGACAGGGGGCCTCACCCCTCCACTTT
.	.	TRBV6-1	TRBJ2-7	CASSEVGEGSGYEQYF	TGTGCCAGCAGTGAAGTGGGCGAGGGATCGGGGTACGAGCAGTACTTC
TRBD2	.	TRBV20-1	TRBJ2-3	CSERDYTDTQYF	TGCAGTGAGAGGGACTATACAGATACGCAGTATTTT
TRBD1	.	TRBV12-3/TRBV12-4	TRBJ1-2	CASSRLLQGAGNYGYTF	TGTGCCAGCAGCCGTCTGCTCCAGGGGGCAGGTAACTATGGCTACACCTTC
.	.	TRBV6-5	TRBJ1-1	CASSYGWTEAFF	TGTGCCAGCAGTTACGGGTGGACTGAAGCTTTCTTT
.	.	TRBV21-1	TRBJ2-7	CASSNSAGMKGACEQYF	TGTGCCAGCAGCAATAGTGCGGGAATGAAGGGGGCCTGCGAGCAGTACTTC
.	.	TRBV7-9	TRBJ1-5	CASSLLSPAGNQPQHF	TGTGCCAGCAGCTTATTGTCCCCGGCAGGGAATCAGCCCCAGCATTTT
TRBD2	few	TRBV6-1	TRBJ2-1	CASRDGTSGRGNEQFF	TGTGCCAGCAGGGACGGGACTAGCGGGAGAGGCAATGAGCAGTTCTTC
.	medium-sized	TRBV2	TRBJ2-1	CASSQTGGDYNEQFF	TGTGCCAGCAGTCAGACCGGGGGCGACTACAATGAGCAGTTCTTC
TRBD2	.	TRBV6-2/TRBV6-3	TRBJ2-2	CASRPLAGNTGELFF	TGTGCCAGCAGACCCCTAGCGGGGAACACCGGGGAGCTGTTTTTT
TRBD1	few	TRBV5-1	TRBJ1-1	CASSGQGAGTEAFF	TGCGCCAGCAGCGGACAGGGAGCTGGCACTGAAGCTTTCTTT
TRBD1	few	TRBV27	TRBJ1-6	CASSLSNRFQGDYSPLHF	TGTGCCAGCAGTTTATCGAACCGTTTCCAGGGGGATTATTCACCCCTCCACTTT
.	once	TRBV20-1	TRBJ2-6	CSARGRALSGANVLTF	TGCAGTGCTAGGGGCAGGGCCCTCTCTGGGGCCAACGTCCTGACTTTC
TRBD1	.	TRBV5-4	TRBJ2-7	CASSSMDRSSYEQYF	TGTGCCAGCAGCTCTATGGACAGGAGCTCCTACGAGCAGTACTTC
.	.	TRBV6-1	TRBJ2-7	CASSKRNEQYF	TGTGCCAGCAGCAAGCGAAACGAGCAGTACTTC
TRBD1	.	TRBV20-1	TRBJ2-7	CSAREGGKSYEQYF	TGCAGTGCTAGAGAAGGGGGCAAGTCCTACGAGCAGTACTTC
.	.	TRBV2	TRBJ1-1	CATNRGHQNTEAFF	TGTGCCACAAATCGGGGACACCAGAACACTGAAGCTTTCTTT
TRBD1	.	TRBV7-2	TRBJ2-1	CASSIPGQGGNEQFF	TGTGCCAGCAGCATACCGGGACAGGGGGGTAATGAGCAGTTCTTC
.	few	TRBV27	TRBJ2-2	CASSFPGTGELFF	TGTGCCAGCAGTTTCCCAGGCACCGGGGAGCTGTTTTTT
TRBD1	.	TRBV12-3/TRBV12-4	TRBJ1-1	CASSQTGGTEAFF	TGTGCCAGCAGTCAAACAGGGGGCACTGAAGCTTTCTTT
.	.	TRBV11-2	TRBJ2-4	CAGSSRLAKNIQYF	TGTGCCGGCAGCTCCCGGCTAGCCAAAAACATTCAGTACTTC
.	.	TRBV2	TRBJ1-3	CASREGTSGNTIYF	TGTGCCAGCAGAGAGGGTACCTCTGGAAACACCATATATTTT
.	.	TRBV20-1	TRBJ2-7	CSARGGYEQYF	TGCAGTGCTAGAGGGGGCTACGAGCAGTACTTC
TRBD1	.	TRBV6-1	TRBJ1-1	CAGRDRGQGEAFF	TGTGCCGGCAGGGACAGGGGGCAGGGTGAAGCTTTCTTT
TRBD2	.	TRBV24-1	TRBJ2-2	CATSPNSGRGLFF	TGTGCCACAAGCCCAAATAGCGGGAGAGGGCTGTTTTTT
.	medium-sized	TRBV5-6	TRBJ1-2	CASSLVSARVYGYTF	TGTGCCAGCAGCTTGGTGTCAGCCAGGGTCTATGGCTACACCTTC
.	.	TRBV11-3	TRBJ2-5	CASSPRRGGDYRETQYF	TGTGCCAGCAGCCCCCGCAGGGGGGGAGACTATCGAGAGACCCAGTACTTC
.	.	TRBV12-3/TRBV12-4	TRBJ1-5	CASSRDGFMNQPQHF	TGTGCCAGCAGTAGGGACGGTTTCATGAATCAGCCCCAGCATTTT
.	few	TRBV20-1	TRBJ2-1	CSARLGSSYNEQFF	TGCAGTGCTAGGTTAGGGAGCTCCTACAATGAGCAGTTCTTC
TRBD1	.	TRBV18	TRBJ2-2	CASSPSGQGRTGELFF	TGTGCCAGCTCACCCTCGGGACAGGGTAGAACCGGGGAGCTGTTTTTT
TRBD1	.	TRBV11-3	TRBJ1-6	CASSFTGQAVNSPLHF	TGTGCCAGCAGCTTCACCGGACAGGCTGTTAATTCACCCCTCCACTTT
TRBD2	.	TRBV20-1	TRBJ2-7	CSARAGGPPYEQYF	TGCAGTGCTAGAGCGGGAGGACCCCCCTACGAGCAGTACTTC
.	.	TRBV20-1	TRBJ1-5	CSARSRDRQPQHF	TGCAGTGCTAGATCCCGGGACCGTCAGCCCCAGCATTTT
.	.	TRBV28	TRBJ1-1	CASSPPYRLAEAFF	TGTGCCAGCAGCCCCCCCTATAGGCTAGCGGAAGCTTTCTTT
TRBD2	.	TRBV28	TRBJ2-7	CASSLWASGRDEQYF	TGTGCCAGCAGTTTATGGGCTAGCGGGAGAGACGAGCAGTACTTC
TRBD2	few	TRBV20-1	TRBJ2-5	CSARDQSGREETQYF	TGCAGTGCTAGAGACCAATCCGGGAGGGAAGAGACCCAGTACTTC
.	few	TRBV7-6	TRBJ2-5	CASSFVAGGQETQYF	TGTGCTAGCAGCTTCGTAGCAGGGGGGCAAGAGACCCAGTACTTC
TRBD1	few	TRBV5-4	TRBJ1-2	CASNPGQVSYGYTF	TGTGCCAGCAACCCGGGACAGGTATCCTATGGCTACACCTTC
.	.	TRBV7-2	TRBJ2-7	CASSLEGRYEQYF	TGTGCCAGCAGCTTGGAGGGGAGGTACGAGCAGTACTTC
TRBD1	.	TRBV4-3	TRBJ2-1	CASSQEPPQGIGSYNEQFF	TGCGCCAGCAGCCAAGAACCCCCACAGGGGATCGGCTCCTACAATGAGCAGTTCTTC
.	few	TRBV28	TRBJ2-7	CASSLFQGSYEQYF	TGTGCCAGCAGTTTATTTCAGGGGTCCTACGAGCAGTACTTC
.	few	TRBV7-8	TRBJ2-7	CASSLIGQGGEQYF	TGTGCCAGCAGCTTAATAGGGCAGGGGGGCGAGCAGTACTTC
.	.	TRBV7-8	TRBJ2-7	CASSLVKGGGSGEQYF	TGTGCCAGCAGCTTAGTAAAAGGAGGAGGGTCGGGCGAGCAGTACTTC
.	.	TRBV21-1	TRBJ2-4	CASSKAGPSRFAKNIQYF	TGTGCCAGCAGCAAAGCAGGACCTAGCAGGTTCGCCAAAAACATTCAGTACTTC
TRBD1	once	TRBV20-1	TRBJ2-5	CSASRGQQQETQYF	TGCAGTGCTAGTCGGGGACAGCAGCAAGAGACCCAGTACTTC